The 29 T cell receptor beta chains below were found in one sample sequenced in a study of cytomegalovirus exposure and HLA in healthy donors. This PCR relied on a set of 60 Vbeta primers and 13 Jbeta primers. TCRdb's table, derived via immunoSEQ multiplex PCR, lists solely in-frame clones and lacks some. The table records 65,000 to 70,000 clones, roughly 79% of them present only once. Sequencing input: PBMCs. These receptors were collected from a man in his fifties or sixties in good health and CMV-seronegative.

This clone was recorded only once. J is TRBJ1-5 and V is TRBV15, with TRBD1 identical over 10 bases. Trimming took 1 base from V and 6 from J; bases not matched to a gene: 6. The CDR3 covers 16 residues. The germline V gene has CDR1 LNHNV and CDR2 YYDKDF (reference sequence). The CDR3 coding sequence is TGTGCCACCAGCAGAGGGGTGGACAGGGGGAGTCAGCCCCAGCATTTT. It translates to CATSRGVDRGSQPQHF.

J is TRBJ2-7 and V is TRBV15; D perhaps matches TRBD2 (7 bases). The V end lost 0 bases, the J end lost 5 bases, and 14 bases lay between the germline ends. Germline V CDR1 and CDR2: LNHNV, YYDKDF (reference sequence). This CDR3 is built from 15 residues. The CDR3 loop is CATSRDLGGANEQYF. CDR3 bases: TGTGCCACCAGCAGAGATTTAGGGGGGGCCAACGAGCAGTACTTC.

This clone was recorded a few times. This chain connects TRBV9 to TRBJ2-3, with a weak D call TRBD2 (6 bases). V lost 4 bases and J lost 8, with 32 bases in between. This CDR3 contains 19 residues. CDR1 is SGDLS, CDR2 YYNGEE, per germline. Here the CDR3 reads CASSLRVSERGDHITTQYF. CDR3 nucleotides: TGTGCCAGCAGCTTACGGGTCTCCGAACGCGGGGACCACATTACTACGCAGTATTTT.

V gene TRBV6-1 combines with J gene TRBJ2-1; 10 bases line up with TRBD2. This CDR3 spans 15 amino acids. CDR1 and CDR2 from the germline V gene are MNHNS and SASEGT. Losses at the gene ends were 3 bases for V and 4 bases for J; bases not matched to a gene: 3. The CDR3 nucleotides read TGTGCCAGCAGTGAGGCTAGCGGGGGTTACAATGAGCAGTTCTTC. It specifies CASSEASGGYNEQFF.

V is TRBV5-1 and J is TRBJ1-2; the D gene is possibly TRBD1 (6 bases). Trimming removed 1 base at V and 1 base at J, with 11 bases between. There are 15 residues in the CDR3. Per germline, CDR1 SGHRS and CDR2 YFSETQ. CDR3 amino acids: CASSLWAGVNYGYTF. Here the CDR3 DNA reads TGCGCCAGCAGCTTGTGGGCAGGGGTTAACTATGGCTACACCTTC.

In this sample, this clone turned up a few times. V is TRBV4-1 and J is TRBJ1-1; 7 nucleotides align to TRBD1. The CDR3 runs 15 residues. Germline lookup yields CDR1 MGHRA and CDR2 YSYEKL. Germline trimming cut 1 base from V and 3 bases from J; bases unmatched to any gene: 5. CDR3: CASSQGEGQHTEAFF. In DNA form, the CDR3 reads TGCGCCAGCAGCCAAGGTGAGGGACAGCACACTGAAGCTTTCTTT.

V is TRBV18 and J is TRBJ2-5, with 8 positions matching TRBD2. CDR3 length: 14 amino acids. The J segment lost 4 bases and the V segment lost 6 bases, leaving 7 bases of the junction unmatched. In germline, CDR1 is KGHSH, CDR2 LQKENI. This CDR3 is CASSPSGGTETQYF. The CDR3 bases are TGTGCCAGCTCTCCCTCGGGGGGGACAGAGACCCAGTACTTC.

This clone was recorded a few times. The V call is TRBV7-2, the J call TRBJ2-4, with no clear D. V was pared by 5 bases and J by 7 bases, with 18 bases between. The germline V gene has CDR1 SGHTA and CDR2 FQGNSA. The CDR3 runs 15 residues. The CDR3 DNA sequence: TGTGCCAGCAGCGTAATGGCCAGTTCTCCTAACATTCAGTACTTC. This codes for CASSVMASSPNIQYF.

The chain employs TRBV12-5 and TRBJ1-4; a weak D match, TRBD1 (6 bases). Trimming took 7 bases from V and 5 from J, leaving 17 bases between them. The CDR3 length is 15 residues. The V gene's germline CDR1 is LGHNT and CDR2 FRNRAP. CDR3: CASANRTAKNEKLFF. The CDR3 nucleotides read TGTGCTAGTGCCAACAGGACAGCCAAGAATGAAAAACTGTTTTTT.

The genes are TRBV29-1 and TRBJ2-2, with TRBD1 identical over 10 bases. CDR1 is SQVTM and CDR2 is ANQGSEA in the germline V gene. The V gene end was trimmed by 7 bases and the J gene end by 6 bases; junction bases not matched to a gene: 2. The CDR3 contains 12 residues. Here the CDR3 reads CSAGQGAGELFF. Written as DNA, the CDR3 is TGCAGCGCCGGACAGGGGGCCGGGGAGCTGTTTTTT.

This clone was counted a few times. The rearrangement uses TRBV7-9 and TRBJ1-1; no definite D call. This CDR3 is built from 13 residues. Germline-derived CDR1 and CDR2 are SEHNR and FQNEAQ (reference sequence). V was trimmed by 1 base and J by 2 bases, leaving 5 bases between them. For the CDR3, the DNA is TGTGCCAGCAGCTTAGTACAAAACACTGAAGCTTTCTTT. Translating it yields CASSLVQNTEAFF.

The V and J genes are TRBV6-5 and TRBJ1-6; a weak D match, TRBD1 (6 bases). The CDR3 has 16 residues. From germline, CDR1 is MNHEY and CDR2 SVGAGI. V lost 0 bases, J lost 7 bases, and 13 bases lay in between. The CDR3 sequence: CASSYSKAGANSPLHF. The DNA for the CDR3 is TGTGCCAGCAGTTACTCGAAGGCGGGGGCGAATTCACCCCTCCACTTT.

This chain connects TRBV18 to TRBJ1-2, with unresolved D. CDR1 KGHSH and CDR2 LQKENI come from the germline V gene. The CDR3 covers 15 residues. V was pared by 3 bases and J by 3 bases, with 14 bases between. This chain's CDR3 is CASSPAGEAHYGYTF. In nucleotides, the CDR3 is TGTGCCAGCTCACCGGCCGGGGAGGCACACTATGGCTACACCTTC.

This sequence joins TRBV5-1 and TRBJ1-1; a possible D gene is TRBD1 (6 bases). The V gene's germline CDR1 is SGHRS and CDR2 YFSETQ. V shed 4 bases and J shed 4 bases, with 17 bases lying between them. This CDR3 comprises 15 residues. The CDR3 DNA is TGCGCCAGCAGCCTAAACAGGGAGATTGGCACTGAAGCTTTCTTT. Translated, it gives CASSLNREIGTEAFF.

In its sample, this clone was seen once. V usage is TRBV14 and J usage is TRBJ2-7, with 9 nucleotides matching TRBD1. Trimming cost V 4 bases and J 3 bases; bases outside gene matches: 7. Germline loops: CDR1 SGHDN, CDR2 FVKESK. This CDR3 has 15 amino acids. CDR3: CASSRITGGLYEQYF. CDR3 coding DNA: TGTGCCAGCAGCCGTATTACAGGGGGCCTCTACGAGCAGTACTTC.

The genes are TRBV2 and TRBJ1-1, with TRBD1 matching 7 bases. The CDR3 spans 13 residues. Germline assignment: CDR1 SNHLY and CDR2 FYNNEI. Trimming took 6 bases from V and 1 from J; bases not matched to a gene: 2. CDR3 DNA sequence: TGTGCCAGCAGCCGGACAGGGAACACTGAAGCTTTCTTT. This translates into CASSRTGNTEAFF.

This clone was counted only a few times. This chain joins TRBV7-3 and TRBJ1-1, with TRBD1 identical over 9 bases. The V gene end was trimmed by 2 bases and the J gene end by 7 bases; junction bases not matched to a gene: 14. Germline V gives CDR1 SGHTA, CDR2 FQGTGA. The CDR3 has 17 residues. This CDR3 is CASSLEGQGTAKSEAFF. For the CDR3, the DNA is TGTGCCAGCAGCTTAGAGGGACAGGGAACGGCGAAGAGTGAAGCTTTCTTT.

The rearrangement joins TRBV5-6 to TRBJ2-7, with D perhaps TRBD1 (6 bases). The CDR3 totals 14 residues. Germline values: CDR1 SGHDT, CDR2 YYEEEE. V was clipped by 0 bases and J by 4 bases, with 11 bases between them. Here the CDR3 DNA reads TGTGCCAGCAGCTTGGGACAGGTGAGGTACGAGCAGTACTTC. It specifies CASSLGQVRYEQYF.

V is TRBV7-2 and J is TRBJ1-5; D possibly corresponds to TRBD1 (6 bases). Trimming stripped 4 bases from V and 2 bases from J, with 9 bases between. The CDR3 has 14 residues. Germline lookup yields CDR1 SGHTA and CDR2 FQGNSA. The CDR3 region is CASSYRQGNQPQHF. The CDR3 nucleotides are TGTGCCAGCAGCTATAGACAGGGCAATCAGCCCCAGCATTTT. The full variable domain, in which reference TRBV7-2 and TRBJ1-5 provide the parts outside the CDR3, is GAGVSQSPSNKVTEKGKDVELRCDPISGHTALYWYRQSLGQGLEFLIYFQGNSAPDKSGLPSDRFSAERTGGSVSTLTIQRTQQEDSAVYLCASSYRQGNQPQHFGDGTRLSIL.

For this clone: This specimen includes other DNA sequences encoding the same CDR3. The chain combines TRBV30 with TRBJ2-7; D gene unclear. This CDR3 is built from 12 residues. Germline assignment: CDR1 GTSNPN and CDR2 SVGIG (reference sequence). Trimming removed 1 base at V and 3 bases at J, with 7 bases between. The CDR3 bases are TGTGCCTGGAGTGCTAGAGACTACGAGCAGTACTTC. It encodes CAWSARDYEQYF.

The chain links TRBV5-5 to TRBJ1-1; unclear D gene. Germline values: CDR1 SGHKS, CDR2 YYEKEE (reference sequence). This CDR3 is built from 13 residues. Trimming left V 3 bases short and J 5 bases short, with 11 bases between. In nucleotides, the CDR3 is TGTGCCAGCAGCTACCTTAGAGTTACTGAAGCTTTCTTT. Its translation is CASSYLRVTEAFF.

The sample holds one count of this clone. The DNA for the CDR3 is TGTGCCAGCATCCAGACTAGCGGGATCTCCTACGAGCAGTACTTC. It translates to CASIQTSGISYEQYF. The genes are TRBV28 and TRBJ2-7, with 11 nucleotides matching TRBD2. V lost 7 bases, J lost 0 bases, and 5 bases stayed unmatched. The germline V gene has CDR1 MDHEN and CDR2 SYDVKM. The CDR3 is made up of 15 amino acids. The full variable domain, with the rest looked up from reference TRBV28 and TRBJ2-7, is DVKVTQSSRYLVKRTGEKVFLECVQDMDHENMFWYRQDPGLGLRLIYFSYDVKMKEKGDIPEGYSVSREKKERFSLILESASTNQTSMYLCASIQTSGISYEQYFGPGTRLTVT.

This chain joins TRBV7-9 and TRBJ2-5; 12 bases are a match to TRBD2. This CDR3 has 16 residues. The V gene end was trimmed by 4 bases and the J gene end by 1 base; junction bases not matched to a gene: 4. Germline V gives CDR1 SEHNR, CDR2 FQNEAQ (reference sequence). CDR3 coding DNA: TGTGCCAGCAGCTCTCCGGGACTAGCGGGCCAAGAGACCCAGTACTTC. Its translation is CASSSPGLAGQETQYF.

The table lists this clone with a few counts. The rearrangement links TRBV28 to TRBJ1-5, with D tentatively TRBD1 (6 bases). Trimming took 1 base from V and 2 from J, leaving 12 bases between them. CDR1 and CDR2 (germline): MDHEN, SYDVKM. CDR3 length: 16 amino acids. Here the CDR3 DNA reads TGTGCCAGCAGTTTATTGGGGGCTCAAGGCAATCAGCCCCAGCATTTT. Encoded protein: CASSLLGAQGNQPQHF.

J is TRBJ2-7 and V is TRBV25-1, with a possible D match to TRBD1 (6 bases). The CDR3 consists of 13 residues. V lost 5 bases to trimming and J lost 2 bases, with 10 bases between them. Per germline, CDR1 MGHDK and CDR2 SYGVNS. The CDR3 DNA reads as TGTGCCAGCAGTATAACAGGGACCTACGAGCAGTACTTC. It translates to CASSITGTYEQYF.

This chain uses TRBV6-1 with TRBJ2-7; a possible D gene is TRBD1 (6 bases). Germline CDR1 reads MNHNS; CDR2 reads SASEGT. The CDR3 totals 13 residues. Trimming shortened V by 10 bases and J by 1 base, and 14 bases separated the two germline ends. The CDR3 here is CAIWTAESYEQYF. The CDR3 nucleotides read TGTGCCATCTGGACAGCAGAGTCCTACGAGCAGTACTTC.

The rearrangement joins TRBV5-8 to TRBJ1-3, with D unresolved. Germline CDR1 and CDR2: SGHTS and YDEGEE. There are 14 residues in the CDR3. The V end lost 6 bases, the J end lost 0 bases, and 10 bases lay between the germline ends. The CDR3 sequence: CASTADNSGNTIYF. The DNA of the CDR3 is TGTGCCAGCACGGCAGACAACTCTGGAAACACCATATATTTT. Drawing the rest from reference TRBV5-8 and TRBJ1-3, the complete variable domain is EAGVTQSPTHLIKTRGQQATLRCSPISGHTSVYWYQQALGLGLQFLLWYDEGEERNRGNFPPRFSGRQFPNYSSELNVNALELEDSALYLCASTADNSGNTIYFGEGSWLTVV.

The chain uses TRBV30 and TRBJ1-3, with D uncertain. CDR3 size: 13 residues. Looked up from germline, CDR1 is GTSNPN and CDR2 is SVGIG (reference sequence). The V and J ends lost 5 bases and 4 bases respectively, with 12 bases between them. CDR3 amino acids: CAWQNSGGNTIYF. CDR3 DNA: TGTGCCTGGCAGAATAGCGGCGGAAACACCATATATTTT. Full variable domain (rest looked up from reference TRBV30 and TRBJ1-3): SQTIHQWPATLVQPVGSPLSLECTVEGTSNPNLYWYRQAAGRGLQLLFYSVGIGQISSEVPQNLSASRPQDRQFILSSKKLLLSDSGFYLCAWQNSGGNTIYFGEGSWLTVV.

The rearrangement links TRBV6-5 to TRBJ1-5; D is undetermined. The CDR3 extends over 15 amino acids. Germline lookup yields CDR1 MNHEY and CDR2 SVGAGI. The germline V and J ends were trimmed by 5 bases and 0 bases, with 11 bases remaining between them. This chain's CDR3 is CASSAWTDSNQPQHF. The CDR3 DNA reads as TGTGCCAGCAGTGCGTGGACTGATAGCAATCAGCCCCAGCATTTT.